This TCR beta chain was obtained from a study of blood T cell repertoires in COVID-19. Assay used: immunoSEQ multiplex PCR; TCRdb lists only in-frame clones, some missing. The sample lists 95,000 to 110,000 clones, around 82% occurring once. This clone was counted only a few times. From germline, CDR1 is SQVTM and CDR2 ANQGSEA. Trimming cost V 4 bases and J 4 bases, with 8 bases left between them. There are 12 residues in the CDR3. The sequence was collected from a human donor in a cohort sampled during active or convalescent COVID-19. The sample was peripheral blood. This chain connects TRBV29-1 to TRBJ1-5; the D is unclear. This chain's CDR3 is CSVGQDNQPQHF. As DNA, the CDR3 is TGCAGCGTTGGACAAGATAATCAGCCCCAGCATTTT.